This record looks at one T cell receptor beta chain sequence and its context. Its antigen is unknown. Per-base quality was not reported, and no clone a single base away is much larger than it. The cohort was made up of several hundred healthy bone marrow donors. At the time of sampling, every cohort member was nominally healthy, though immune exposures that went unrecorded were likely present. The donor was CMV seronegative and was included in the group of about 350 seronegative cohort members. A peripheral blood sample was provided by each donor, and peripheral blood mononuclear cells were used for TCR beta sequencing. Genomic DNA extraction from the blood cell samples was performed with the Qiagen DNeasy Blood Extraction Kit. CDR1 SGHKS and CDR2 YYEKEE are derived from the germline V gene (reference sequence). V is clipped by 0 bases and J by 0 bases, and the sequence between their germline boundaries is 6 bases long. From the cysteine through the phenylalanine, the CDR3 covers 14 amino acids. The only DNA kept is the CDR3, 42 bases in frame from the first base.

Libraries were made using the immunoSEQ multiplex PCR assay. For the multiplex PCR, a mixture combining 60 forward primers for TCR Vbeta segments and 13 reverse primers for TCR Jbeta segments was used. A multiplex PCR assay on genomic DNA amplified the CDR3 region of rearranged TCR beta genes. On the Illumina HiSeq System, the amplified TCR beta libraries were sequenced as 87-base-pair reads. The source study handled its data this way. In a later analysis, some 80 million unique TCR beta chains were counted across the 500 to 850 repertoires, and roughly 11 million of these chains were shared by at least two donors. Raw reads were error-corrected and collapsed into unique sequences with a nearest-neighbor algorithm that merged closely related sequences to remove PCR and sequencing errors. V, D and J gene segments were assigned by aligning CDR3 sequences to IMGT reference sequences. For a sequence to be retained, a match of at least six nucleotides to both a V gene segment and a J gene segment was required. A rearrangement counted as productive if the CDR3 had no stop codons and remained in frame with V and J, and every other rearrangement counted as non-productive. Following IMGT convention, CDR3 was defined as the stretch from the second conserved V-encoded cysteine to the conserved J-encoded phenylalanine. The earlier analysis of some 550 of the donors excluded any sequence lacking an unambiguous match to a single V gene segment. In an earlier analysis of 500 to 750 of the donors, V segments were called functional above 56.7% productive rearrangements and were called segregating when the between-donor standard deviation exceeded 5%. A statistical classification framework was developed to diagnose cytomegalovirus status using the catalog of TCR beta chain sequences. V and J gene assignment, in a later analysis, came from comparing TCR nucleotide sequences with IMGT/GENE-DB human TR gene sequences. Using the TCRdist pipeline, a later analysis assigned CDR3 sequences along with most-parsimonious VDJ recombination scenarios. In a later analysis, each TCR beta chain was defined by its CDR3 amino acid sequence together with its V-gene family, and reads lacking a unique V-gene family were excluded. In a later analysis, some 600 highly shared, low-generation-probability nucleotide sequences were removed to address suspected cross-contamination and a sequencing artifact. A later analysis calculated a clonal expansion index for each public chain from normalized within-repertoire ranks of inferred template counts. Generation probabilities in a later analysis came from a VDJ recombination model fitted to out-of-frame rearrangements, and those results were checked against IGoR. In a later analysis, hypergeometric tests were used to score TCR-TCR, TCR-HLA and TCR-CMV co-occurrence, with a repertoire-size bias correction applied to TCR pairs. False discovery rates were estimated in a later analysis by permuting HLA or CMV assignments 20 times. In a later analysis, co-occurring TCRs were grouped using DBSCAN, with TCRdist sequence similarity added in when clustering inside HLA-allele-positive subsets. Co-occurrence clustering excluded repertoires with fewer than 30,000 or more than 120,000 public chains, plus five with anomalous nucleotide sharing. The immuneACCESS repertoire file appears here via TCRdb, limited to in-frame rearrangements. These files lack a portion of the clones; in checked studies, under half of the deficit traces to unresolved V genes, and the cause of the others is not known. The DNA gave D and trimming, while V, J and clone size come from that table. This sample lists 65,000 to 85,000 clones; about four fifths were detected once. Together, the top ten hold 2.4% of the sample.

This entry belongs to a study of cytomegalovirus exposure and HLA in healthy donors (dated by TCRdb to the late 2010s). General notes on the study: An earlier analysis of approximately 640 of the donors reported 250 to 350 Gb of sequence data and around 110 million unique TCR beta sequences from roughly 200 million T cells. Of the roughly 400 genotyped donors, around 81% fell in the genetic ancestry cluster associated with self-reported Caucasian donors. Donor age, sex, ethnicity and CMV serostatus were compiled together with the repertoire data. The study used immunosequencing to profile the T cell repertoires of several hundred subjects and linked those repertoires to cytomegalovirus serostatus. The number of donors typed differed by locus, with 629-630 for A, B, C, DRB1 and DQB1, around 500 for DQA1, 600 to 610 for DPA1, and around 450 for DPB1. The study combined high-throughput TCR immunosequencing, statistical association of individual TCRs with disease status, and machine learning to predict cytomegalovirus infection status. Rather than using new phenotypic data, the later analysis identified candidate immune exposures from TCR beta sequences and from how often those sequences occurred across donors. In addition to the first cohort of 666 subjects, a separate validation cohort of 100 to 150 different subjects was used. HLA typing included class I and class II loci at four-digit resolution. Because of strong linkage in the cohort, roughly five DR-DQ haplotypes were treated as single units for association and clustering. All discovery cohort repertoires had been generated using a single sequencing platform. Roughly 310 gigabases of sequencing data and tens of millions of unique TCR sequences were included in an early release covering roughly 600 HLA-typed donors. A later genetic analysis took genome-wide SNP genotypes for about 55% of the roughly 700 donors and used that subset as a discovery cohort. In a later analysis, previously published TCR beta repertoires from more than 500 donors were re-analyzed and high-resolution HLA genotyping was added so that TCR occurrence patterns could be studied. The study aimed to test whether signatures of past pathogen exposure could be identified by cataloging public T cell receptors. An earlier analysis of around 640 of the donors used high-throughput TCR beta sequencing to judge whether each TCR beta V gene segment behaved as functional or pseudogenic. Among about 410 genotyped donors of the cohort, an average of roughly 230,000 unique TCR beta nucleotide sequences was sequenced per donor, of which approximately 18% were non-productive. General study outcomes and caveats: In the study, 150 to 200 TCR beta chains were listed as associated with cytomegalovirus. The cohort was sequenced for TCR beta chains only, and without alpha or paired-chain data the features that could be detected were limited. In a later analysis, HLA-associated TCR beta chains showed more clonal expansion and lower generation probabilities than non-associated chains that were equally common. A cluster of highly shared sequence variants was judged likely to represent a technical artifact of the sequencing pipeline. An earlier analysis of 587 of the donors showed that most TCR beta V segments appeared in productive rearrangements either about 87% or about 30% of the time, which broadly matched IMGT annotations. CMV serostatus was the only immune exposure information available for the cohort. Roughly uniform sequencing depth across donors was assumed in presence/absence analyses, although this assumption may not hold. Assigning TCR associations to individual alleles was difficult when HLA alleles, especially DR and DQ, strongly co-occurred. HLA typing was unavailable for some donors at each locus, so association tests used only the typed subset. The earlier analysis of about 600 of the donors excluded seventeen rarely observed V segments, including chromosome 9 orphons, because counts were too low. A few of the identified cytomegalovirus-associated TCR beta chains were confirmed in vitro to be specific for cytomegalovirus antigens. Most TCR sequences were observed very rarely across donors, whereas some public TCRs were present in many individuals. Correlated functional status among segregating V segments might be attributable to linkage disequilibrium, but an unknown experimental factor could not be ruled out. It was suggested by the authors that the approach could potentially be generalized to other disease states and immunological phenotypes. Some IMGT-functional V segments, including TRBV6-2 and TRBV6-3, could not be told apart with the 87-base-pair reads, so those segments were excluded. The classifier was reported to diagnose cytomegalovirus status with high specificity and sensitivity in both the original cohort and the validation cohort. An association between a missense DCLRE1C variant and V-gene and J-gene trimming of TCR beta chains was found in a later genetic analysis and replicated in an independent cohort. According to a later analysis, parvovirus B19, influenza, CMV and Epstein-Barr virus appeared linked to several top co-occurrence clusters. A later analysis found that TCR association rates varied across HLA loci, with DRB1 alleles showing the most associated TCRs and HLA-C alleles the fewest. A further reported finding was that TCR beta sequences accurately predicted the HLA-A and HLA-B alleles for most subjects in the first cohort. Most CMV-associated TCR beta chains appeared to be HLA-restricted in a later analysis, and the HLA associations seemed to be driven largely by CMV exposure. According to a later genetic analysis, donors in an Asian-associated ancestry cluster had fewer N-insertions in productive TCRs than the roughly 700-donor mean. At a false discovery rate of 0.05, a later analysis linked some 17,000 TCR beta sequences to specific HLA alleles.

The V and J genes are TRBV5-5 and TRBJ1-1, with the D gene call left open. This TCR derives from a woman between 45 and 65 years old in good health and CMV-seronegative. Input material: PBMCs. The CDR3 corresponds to CASSLARMNTEAFF. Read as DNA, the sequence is TGTGCCAGCAGCTTGGCCAGGATGAACACTGAAGCTTTCTTT.